The T cell receptor (beta chain) described here comes from a study of blood T cell repertoires in COVID-19. Across the whole study: In each case, the material was cDNA or gDNA derived from T cells, B-cell-depleted T cells, or PBMCs.

In the authors' methods: Counts of nucleated cells, estimated from reference gene primer amplification, were obtained. The protocol was immunoSEQ multiplex PCR, while the TCRdb copy is restricted to in-frame clones and leaves out a portion. The V and J calls and clone size were taken over from that table, and D and trimming were inferred from the DNA. The data hold around 250,000 clones, with 75% to 95% observed a single time. Trimming removed 0 bases from V and 2 bases from J; junction bases left unmatched: 9. Germline V gene sequence: CDR1 SGHRS, CDR2 YFSETQ. The CDR3 is 17 residues long. In assigning cohorts, the study relied on participant-reported clinical history. A case of COVID-19 had been met by exposed participants within 2 weeks before study entry.

This chain links TRBV5-1 with TRBJ2-5, with 8 bases lining up with TRBD2. Material: PBMCs or T cells enriched from blood (not recorded which). This sequence originates from a man in his forties or fifties who had been exposed to COVID-19. In nucleotides, the CDR3 is TGCGCCAGCAGCTTGGCTCTAGCGGGTCGGGGGCAAGAGACCCAGTACTTC. Translating gives CASSLALAGRGQETQYF.